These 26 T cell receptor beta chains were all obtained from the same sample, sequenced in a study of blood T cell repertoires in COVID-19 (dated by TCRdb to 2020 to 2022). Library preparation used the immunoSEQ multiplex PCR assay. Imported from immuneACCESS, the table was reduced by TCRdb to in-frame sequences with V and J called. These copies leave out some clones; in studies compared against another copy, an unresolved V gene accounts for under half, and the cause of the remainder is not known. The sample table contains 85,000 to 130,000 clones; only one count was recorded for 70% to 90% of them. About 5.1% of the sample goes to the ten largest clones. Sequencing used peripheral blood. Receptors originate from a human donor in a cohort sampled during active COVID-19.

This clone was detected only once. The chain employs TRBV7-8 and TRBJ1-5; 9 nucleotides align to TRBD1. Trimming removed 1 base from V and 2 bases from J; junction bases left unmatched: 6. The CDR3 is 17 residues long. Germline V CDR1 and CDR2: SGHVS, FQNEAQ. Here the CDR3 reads CASSLVQGARGNQPQHF. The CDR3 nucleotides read TGTGCCAGCAGCTTAGTACAGGGGGCACGGGGCAATCAGCCCCAGCATTTT.

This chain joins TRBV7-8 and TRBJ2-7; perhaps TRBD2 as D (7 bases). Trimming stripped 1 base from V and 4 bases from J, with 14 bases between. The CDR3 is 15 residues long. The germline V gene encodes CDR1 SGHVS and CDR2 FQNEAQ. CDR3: CASSLEGGGLYEQYF. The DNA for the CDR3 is TGTGCCAGCAGCTTAGAGGGGGGGGGCTTATACGAGCAGTACTTC.

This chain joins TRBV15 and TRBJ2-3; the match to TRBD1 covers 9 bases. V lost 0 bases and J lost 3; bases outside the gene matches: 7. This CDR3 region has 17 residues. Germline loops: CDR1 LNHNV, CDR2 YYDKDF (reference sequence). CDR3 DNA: TGTGCCACCAGCAGAGAGAGGACAGGGGCTCGGACAGATACGCAGTATTTT. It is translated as CATSRERTGARTDTQYF.

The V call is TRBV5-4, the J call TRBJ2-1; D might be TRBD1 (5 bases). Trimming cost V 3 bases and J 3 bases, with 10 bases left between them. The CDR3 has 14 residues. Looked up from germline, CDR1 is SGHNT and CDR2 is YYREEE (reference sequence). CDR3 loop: CASSSDSNYNEQFF. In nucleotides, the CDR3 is TGTGCCAGCAGCTCAGACAGCAACTACAATGAGCAGTTCTTC.

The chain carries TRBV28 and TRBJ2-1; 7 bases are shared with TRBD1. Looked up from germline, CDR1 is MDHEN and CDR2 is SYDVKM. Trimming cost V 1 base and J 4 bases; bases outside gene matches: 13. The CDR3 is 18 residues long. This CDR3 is CASSLLSLRSGGYNEQFF. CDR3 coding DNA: TGTGCCAGCAGTTTATTGTCATTGCGGTCAGGGGGTTACAATGAGCAGTTCTTC.

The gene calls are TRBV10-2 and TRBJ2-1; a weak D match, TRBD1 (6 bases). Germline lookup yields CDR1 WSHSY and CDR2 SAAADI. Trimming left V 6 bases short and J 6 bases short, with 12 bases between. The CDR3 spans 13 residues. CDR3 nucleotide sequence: TGCGCCAGCAGGGACCAGGGGATCAATGAGCAGTTCTTC. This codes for CASRDQGINEQFF.

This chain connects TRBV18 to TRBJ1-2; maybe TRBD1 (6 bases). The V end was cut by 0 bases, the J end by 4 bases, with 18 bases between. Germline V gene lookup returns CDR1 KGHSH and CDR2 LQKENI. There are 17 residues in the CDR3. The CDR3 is CASSPPVYSGAVYGYTF. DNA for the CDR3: TGTGCCAGCTCACCACCGGTTTATTCAGGGGCGGTCTATGGCTACACCTTC.

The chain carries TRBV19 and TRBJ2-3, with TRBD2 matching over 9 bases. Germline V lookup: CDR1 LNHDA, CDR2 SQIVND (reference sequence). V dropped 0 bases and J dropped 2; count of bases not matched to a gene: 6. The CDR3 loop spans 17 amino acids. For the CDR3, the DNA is TGTGCCAGTAGTATAGATCTCCTAGCGGGGCACACAGATACGCAGTATTTT. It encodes CASSIDLLAGHTDTQYF.

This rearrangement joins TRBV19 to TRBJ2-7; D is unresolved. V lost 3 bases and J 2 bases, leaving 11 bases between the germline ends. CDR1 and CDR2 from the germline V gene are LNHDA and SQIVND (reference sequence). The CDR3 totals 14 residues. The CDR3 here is CASSISLYPYEQYF. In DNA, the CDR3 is TGTGCCAGTAGTATTAGTCTGTATCCCTACGAGCAGTACTTC.

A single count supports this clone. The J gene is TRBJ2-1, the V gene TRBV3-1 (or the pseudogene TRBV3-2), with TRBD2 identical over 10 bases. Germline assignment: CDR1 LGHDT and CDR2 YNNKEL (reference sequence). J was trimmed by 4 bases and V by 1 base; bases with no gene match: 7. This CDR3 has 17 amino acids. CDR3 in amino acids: CASSQVLGTSEYNEQFF. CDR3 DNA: TGTGCCAGCAGCCAAGTGCTCGGGACTAGCGAATACAATGAGCAGTTCTTC.

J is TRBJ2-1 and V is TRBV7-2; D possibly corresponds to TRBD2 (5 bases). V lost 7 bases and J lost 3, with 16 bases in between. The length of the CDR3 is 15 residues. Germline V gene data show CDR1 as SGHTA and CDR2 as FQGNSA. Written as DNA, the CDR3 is TGTGCCAGCATCATCCTAGCCGCCGGCTACAATGAGCAGTTCTTC. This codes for CASIILAAGYNEQFF. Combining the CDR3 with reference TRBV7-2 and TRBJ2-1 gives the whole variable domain GAGVSQSPSNKVTEKGKDVELRCDPISGHTALYWYRQSLGQGLEFLIYFQGNSAPDKSGLPSDRFSAERTGGSVSTLTIQRTQQEDSAVYLCASIILAAGYNEQFFGPGTRLTVL.

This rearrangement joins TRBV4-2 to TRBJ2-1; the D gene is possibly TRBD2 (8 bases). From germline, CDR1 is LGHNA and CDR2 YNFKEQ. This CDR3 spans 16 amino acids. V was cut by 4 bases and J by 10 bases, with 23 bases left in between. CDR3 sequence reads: CASSPTTGRGAQEQFF. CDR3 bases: TGTGCCAGCAGCCCGACGACAGGGCGGGGGGCTCAGGAGCAGTTCTTC.

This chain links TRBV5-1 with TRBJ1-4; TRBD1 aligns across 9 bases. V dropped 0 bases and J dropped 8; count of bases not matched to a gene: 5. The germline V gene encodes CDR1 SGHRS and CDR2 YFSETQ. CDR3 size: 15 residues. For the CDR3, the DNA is TGCGCCAGCAGCTTGGCCGGGACAGGGCCCGAAAAACTGTTTTTT. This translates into CASSLAGTGPEKLFF.

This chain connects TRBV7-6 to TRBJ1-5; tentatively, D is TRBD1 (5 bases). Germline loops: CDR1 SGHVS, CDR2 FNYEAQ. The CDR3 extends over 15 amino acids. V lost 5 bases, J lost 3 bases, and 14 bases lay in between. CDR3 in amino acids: CASSAGGRVNQPQHF. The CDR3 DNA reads TGTGCCAGCAGCGCTGGGGGGAGAGTCAATCAGCCCCAGCATTTT.

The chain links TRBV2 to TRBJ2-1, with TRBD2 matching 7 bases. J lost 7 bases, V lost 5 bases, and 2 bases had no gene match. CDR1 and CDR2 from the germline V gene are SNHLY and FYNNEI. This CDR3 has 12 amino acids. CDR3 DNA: TGTGCCAGCAGTCTCGGGGGGAATGAGCAGTTCTTC. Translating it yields CASSLGGNEQFF.

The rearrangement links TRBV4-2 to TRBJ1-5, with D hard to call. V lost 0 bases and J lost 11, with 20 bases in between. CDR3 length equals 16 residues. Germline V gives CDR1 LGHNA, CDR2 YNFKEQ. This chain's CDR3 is CASSQERGGAARTQHF. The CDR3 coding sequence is TGTGCCAGCAGCCAAGAGCGGGGAGGAGCAGCAAGAACCCAGCATTTT.

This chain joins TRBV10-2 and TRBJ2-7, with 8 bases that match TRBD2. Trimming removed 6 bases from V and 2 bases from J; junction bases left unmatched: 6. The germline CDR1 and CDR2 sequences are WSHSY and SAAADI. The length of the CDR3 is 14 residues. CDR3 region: CASSAPGGPYEQYF. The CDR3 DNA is TGCGCCAGCAGCGCCCCGGGGGGGCCCTACGAGCAGTACTTC.

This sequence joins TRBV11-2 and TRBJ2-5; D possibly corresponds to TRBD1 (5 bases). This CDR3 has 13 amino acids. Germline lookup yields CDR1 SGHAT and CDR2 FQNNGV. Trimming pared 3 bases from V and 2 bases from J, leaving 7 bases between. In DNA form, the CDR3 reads TGTGCCAGCAGCTTCGACAGACAAGAGACCCAGTACTTC. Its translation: CASSFDRQETQYF. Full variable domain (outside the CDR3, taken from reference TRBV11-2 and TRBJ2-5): EAGVAQSPRYKIIEKRQSVAFWCNPISGHATLYWYQQILGQGPKLLIQFQNNGVVDDSQLPKDRFSAERLKGVDSTLKIQPAKLEDSAVYLCASSFDRQETQYFGPGTRLLVL.

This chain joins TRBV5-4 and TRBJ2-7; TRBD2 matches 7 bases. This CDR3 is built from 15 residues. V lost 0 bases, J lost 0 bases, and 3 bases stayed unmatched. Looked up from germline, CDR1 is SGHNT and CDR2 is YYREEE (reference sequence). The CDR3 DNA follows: TGTGCCAGCAGCTTGGCGCGGGAGAGCTCCTACGAGCAGTACTTC. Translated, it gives CASSLARESSYEQYF.

Here the CDR3 reads CASSLVLGTGTYEQYF. CDR3 DNA: TGTGCCAGCAGCTTAGTACTCGGGACAGGGACCTACGAGCAGTACTTC. The chain couples TRBV7-8 to TRBJ2-7; 9 bases align to TRBD1. Trimming removed 1 base from V and 2 bases from J; junction bases left unmatched: 6. In germline, CDR1 is SGHVS, CDR2 FQNEAQ. The CDR3 totals 16 residues. Full variable domain (remainder filled in from reference TRBV7-8 and TRBJ2-7): GAGVSQSPRYKVAKRGQDVALRCDPISGHVSLFWYQQALGQGPEFLTYFQNEAQLDKSGLPSDRFFAERPEGSVSTLKIQRTQQEDSAVYLCASSLVLGTGTYEQYFGPGTRLTVT.

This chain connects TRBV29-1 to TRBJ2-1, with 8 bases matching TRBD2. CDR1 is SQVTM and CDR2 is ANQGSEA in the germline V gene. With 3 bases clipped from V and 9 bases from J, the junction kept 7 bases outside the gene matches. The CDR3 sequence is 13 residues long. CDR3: CSVESGGPGEQFF. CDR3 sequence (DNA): TGCAGCGTTGAGTCGGGAGGGCCTGGTGAGCAGTTCTTC.

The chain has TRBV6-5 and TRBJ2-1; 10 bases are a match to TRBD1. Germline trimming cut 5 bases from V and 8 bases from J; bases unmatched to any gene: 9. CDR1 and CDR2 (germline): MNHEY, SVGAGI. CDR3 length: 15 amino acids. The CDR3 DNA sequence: TGTGCCAGCAGTCCCGGGACAGGGGTTTCGGATGAGCAGTTCTTC. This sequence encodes CASSPGTGVSDEQFF.

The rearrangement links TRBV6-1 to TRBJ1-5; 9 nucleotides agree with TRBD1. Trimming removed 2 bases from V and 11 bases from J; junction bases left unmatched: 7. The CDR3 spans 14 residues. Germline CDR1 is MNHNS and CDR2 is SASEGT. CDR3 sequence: CASSEYPDRGAQHF. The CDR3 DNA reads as TGTGCCAGCAGTGAATACCCAGACAGGGGGGCCCAGCATTTT.

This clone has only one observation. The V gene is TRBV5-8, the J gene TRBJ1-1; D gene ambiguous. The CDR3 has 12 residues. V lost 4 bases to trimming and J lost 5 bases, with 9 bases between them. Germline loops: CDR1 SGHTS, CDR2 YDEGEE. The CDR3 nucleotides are TGTGCCAGCAGCCGGAGTAGGACTGAAGCTTTCTTT. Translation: CASSRSRTEAFF.

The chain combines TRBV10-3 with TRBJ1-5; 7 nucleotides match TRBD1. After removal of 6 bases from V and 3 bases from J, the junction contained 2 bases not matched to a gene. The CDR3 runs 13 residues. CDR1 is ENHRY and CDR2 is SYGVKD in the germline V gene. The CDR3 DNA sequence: TGTGCCATCAGCGGACAGGACAATCAGCCCCAGCATTTT. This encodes CAISGQDNQPQHF.

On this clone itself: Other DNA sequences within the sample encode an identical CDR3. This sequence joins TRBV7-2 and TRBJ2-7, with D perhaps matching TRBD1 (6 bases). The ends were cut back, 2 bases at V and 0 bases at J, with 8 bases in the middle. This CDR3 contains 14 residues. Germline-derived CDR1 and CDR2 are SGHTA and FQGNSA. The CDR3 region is CASSLRGISYEQYF. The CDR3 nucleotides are TGTGCCAGCAGCTTAAGGGGGATCTCCTACGAGCAGTACTTC.